The 30 T cell receptor beta chains below come from one sample, sequenced in a study of blood T cell repertoires in COVID-19 (dated by TCRdb to the early 2020s). The library relied on the immunoSEQ multiplex PCR assay. In TCRdb, the immuneACCESS table is reduced to in-frame sequences with V and J assigned. These tables do not hold every clone; where another copy was compared, an unresolved V gene accounts for under half, and the others remain unexplained. Here the sample has 50,000 to 65,000 clones; over 65% occur a single time. Jointly, the top ten make up roughly 4.8% of the sample. Material: peripheral blood. Source of these receptors: a man aged 40-55 years with active COVID-19.

The CDR3 sequence is CASSYSSSGPRETQYF. The CDR3 DNA is TGTGCCAGCAGTTACTCTTCTAGCGGGCCCCGGGAGACCCAGTACTTC. The V and J genes are TRBV6-2 or TRBV6-3 and TRBJ2-5; 8 positions agree with TRBD2. J was trimmed by 5 bases and V by 0 bases; bases with no gene match: 8. CDR1 is MNHEY, CDR2 SVGEGT, per germline. This CDR3 comprises 16 residues.

This chain joins TRBV7-8 and TRBJ1-2; D may be TRBD1 (6 bases). CDR1 and CDR2 from the germline V gene are SGHVS and FQNEAQ. There are 15 residues in the CDR3. V was cut by 5 bases and J by 4 bases, with 17 bases left in between. DNA for the CDR3: TGTGCCAGCAGCCGAAATCGGACAGCCGTCTATGGCTACACCTTC. Its protein product is CASSRNRTAVYGYTF.

The chain is built from TRBV7-2 and TRBJ2-3; D is unclear. This CDR3 comprises 15 residues. V was trimmed by 4 bases and J by 0 bases, leaving 11 bases between them. In germline, CDR1 is SGHTA, CDR2 FQGNSA. The CDR3 here is CASSSRSPSTDTQYF. Written as DNA, the CDR3 is TGTGCCAGCAGCTCCAGGTCGCCTAGCACAGATACGCAGTATTTT. The full variable domain, rest sourced from reference TRBV7-2 and TRBJ2-3, is GAGVSQSPSNKVTEKGKDVELRCDPISGHTALYWYRQSLGQGLEFLIYFQGNSAPDKSGLPSDRFSAERTGGSVSTLTIQRTQQEDSAVYLCASSSRSPSTDTQYFGPGTRLTVL.

This sequence joins TRBV6-5 and TRBJ2-7; possibly TRBD1 for D (5 bases). V lost 7 bases, J lost 3 bases, and 13 bases lay in between. In germline, CDR1 is MNHEY, CDR2 SVGAGI. CDR3 length: 13 amino acids. CDR3 nucleotide sequence: TGTGCCAGCAACTTCGACAGAAACTACGAGCAGTACTTC. Translation: CASNFDRNYEQYF.

Only one count was recorded for this clone. The chain joins TRBV18 to TRBJ1-1; D is unclear. CDR3 length: 14 amino acids. CDR1 and CDR2 from the germline V gene are KGHSH and LQKENI. Trimming removed 3 bases at V and 6 bases at J, with 14 bases between. This CDR3 reads CASSPASGRAEAFF. DNA for the CDR3: TGTGCCAGCTCACCGGCAAGCGGCCGGGCTGAAGCTTTCTTT.

This rearrangement joins TRBV7-2 to TRBJ2-7; TRBD2 matches at 9 bases. V lost 3 bases to trimming and J lost 5 bases; unmatched junction nucleotides: 14. Germline CDR1 is SGHTA and CDR2 is FQGNSA. This CDR3 is 17 amino acids long. The CDR3, as DNA: TGTGCCAGCAGCTTGTTCCCCGGCGGGAGGGCCCGCAACGAGCAGTACTTC. Its protein product is CASSLFPGGRARNEQYF.

This sequence joins TRBV5-1 and TRBJ2-5, with D perhaps matching TRBD1 (6 bases). V was trimmed by 0 bases and J by 1 base, leaving 10 bases between them. Germline V gene data show CDR1 as SGHRS and CDR2 as YFSETQ. There are 15 residues in the CDR3. The CDR3 is CASSLDGRGQETQYF. The CDR3 bases are TGCGCCAGCAGCTTGGACGGCAGGGGCCAAGAGACCCAGTACTTC.

This chain links TRBV6-6 with TRBJ1-2, with a weak D call TRBD1 (5 bases). Trimming left V 0 bases short and J 6 bases short, with 14 bases between. Germline lookup yields CDR1 MNHNY and CDR2 SVGAGI (reference sequence). This CDR3 has 15 amino acids. The CDR3, as DNA: TGTGCCAGCAGTTACTCGATGCAGGGAGGGGATGGCTACACCTTC. Translated: CASSYSMQGGDGYTF.

V is TRBV11-2 and J is TRBJ1-1; 7 bases agree with TRBD1. This CDR3 contains 18 residues. After removal of 4 bases from V and 0 bases from J, the junction contained 14 bases not matched to a gene. Germline values: CDR1 SGHAT, CDR2 FQNNGV. The CDR3 protein is CASSSPNLEGQLNTEAFF. The CDR3 DNA reads TGTGCCAGCAGCTCACCTAACCTAGAGGGACAGCTGAACACTGAAGCTTTCTTT.

The chain couples TRBV7-9 to TRBJ2-3; 9 bases align to TRBD1. Per germline, CDR1 SEHNR and CDR2 FQNEAQ (reference sequence). This CDR3 spans 15 amino acids. V was pared by 5 bases and J by 0 bases, with 3 bases of the junction left unmatched. The CDR3 nucleotides read TGTGCCAGCAGCGAACAGGGGGCAAGCACAGATACGCAGTATTTT. As protein: CASSEQGASTDTQYF.

J is TRBJ1-1 and V is TRBV7-9; 7 nucleotides align to TRBD1. V trimming: 7 bases; J trimming: 5 bases; junction bases outside the gene matches: 13. CDR1 and CDR2 from the germline V gene are SEHNR and FQNEAQ (reference sequence). The CDR3 totals 15 residues. Here the CDR3 reads CASTTSGTEGTEAFF. DNA of the CDR3: TGTGCCAGCACTACATCCGGGACAGAAGGAACTGAAGCTTTCTTT.

The chain joins TRBV7-9 to TRBJ2-5, with 7 nucleotides matching TRBD1. After removal of 3 bases from V and 1 base from J, the junction contained 2 bases not matched to a gene. Germline V lookup: CDR1 SEHNR, CDR2 FQNEAQ (reference sequence). This CDR3 is built from 14 residues. CDR3 in amino acids: CASSFGQAQETQYF. The CDR3 DNA reads as TGTGCCAGCAGCTTTGGACAGGCCCAAGAGACCCAGTACTTC. The entire variable domain, with the rest obtained from reference TRBV7-9 and TRBJ2-5, is as follows: DTGVSQNPRHKITKRGQNVTFRCDPISEHNRLYWYRQTLGQGPEFLTYFQNEAQLEKSRLLSDRFSAERPKGSFSTLEIQRTEQGDSAMYLCASSFGQAQETQYFGPGTRLLVL.

The chain has TRBV10-3 and TRBJ2-1, with unresolved D. CDR1 and CDR2 (germline): ENHRY, SYGVKD. The CDR3 totals 16 residues. With 5 bases removed from V and 0 bases from J, the gap between germline ends came to 14 bases. The CDR3 protein is CAISMTGRSSYNEQFF. The CDR3 nucleotides read TGTGCCATCAGTATGACTGGCCGAAGCTCCTACAATGAGCAGTTCTTC.

The rearrangement joins TRBV7-2 to TRBJ2-7, with 7 positions matching TRBD2. The CDR3 spans 13 residues. Germline CDR1 reads SGHTA; CDR2 reads FQGNSA. After removal of 6 bases from V and 7 bases from J, the junction contained 9 bases not matched to a gene. CDR3 residues: CASRGAGSGEQYF. For the CDR3, the DNA is TGTGCCAGCAGGGGAGCGGGATCGGGTGAGCAGTACTTC.

The chain carries TRBV29-1 and TRBJ1-1; D might be TRBD1 (6 bases). The germline V gene encodes CDR1 SQVTM and CDR2 ANQGSEA. The CDR3 loop spans 13 amino acids. With 6 bases removed from V and 2 bases from J, the gap between germline ends came to 13 bases. The CDR3 sequence: CSVSDSPNTEAFF. DNA of the CDR3: TGCAGCGTCTCGGACAGCCCTAACACTGAAGCTTTCTTT.

This clone was observed a single time. The chain's CDR3 is CATQPGVHQPQHF. The CDR3 nucleotides read TGTGCCACCCAGCCGGGGGTACACCAGCCCCAGCATTTT. This chain uses TRBV6-5 with TRBJ1-5, with a tentative D call TRBD1 (5 bases). Trimming took off 10 bases at V and 7 bases at J, with 17 bases between the two ends. From germline, CDR1 is MNHEY and CDR2 SVGAGI. The CDR3 is made up of 13 amino acids.

This clone was found once. This sequence joins TRBV7-9 and TRBJ2-7; TRBD1 matches 8 bases. CDR3 size: 16 residues. Looked up from germline, CDR1 is SEHNR and CDR2 is FQNEAQ (reference sequence). V gave up 5 bases and J gave up 6 bases; unmatched junction bases: 15. CDR3 in DNA: TGTGCCAGCAGCCGCAACCTTCGGACAGGGTTGGGCGAGCAGTACTTC. This encodes CASSRNLRTGLGEQYF.

The rearrangement links TRBV5-1 to TRBJ1-2, with TRBD1 matching 7 bases. The junction had 26 bases not matched to a gene; V was cut back by 2 bases and J by 4 bases. The germline gives CDR1 SGHRS, CDR2 YFSETQ. The CDR3 is made up of 21 amino acids. CDR3 amino acids: CASSFLWSWSVDRAEVYGYTF. CDR3 DNA: TGCGCCAGCAGCTTTCTATGGTCGTGGTCAGTCGACAGGGCGGAGGTCTATGGCTACACCTTC.

V usage is TRBV18 and J usage is TRBJ1-2; D gene unclear. Germline values: CDR1 KGHSH, CDR2 LQKENI. V shed 3 bases and J shed 6 bases, with 5 bases lying between them. CDR3 length: 11 residues. The CDR3 DNA reads TGTGCCAGCTCACCTTCGGATGGCTACACCTTC. Amino acid sequence: CASSPSDGYTF.

The chain employs TRBV6-5 and TRBJ1-4, with TRBD1 matching over 7 bases. J was trimmed by 3 bases and V by 8 bases; bases with no gene match: 9. The CDR3 consists of 15 residues. Germline assignment: CDR1 MNHEY and CDR2 SVGAGI. The CDR3 spells CASSMQGVANEKLFF. CDR3 nucleotides: TGTGCCAGCTCCATGCAGGGGGTAGCTAATGAAAAACTGTTTTTT.

A few counts support this clone. The chain has TRBV5-5 and TRBJ1-3, with D perhaps TRBD1 (6 bases). The CDR3 consists of 15 residues. The V gene lost 3 bases and the J gene lost 0 bases, with 10 bases spanning the gap. CDR1 and CDR2 (germline): SGHKS, YYEKEE (reference sequence). The CDR3 here is CASSWTAASGNTIYF. For the CDR3, the DNA is TGTGCCAGCAGCTGGACAGCCGCCTCTGGAAACACCATATATTTT. The variable domain in full, completed from reference TRBV5-5 and TRBJ1-3, reads DAGVTQSPTHLIKTRGQQVTLRCSPISGHKSVSWYQQVLGQGPQFIFQYYEKEERGRGNFPDRFSARQFPNYSSELNVNALLLGDSALYLCASSWTAASGNTIYFGEGSWLTVV.

The chain uses TRBV7-9 and TRBJ1-1; 8 bases map to TRBD1. V shed 4 bases, J shed 4 bases, and the junction held 8 bases outside the gene matches. This CDR3 has 15 residues. CDR1 is SEHNR, CDR2 FQNEAQ, per germline (reference sequence). For the CDR3, the DNA is TGTGCCAGCAGCTCAGGGACAGGATACGGCACTGAAGCTTTCTTT. Amino acids: CASSSGTGYGTEAFF.

The chain has TRBV27 and TRBJ2-5; TRBD2 matches at 11 bases. The CDR3 is made up of 15 amino acids. V trimming: 3 bases; J trimming: 4 bases; junction bases outside the gene matches: 4. Germline CDR1 MNHEY, CDR2 SMNVEV (reference sequence). CDR3 in amino acids: CASSFTSGSAETQYF. The CDR3 bases are TGTGCCAGCAGTTTTACTAGCGGGAGTGCAGAGACCCAGTACTTC.

This chain links TRBV9 with TRBJ2-3; D remains ambiguous. The V gene's germline CDR1 is SGDLS and CDR2 YYNGEE. The V end lost 3 bases, the J end lost 0 bases, and 8 bases lay between the germline ends. CDR3 length equals 14 residues. CDR3 protein: CASSARRSTDTQYF. The CDR3 DNA is TGTGCCAGCAGCGCCCGTCGGAGCACAGATACGCAGTATTTT.

Written as DNA, the CDR3 is TGTGCCAGCAGTTCCGGACAGGGGCTATACAATGAGCAGTTCTTC. Residues: CASSSGQGLYNEQFF. The chain has TRBV27 and TRBJ2-1; 9 positions agree with TRBD1. Germline V gives CDR1 MNHEY, CDR2 SMNVEV (reference sequence). V gave up 4 bases and J gave up 4 bases; unmatched junction bases: 5. This CDR3 has 15 amino acids.

In DNA form, the CDR3 reads TGTGCCTGGACAGGGCCGGCAACAGATACGCAGTATTTT. Translating it yields CAWTGPATDTQYF. The rearrangement joins TRBV30 to TRBJ2-3; perhaps TRBD1 as D (5 bases). V lost 4 bases, J lost 3 bases, and 11 bases lay in between. Germline V lookup: CDR1 GTSNPN, CDR2 SVGIG (reference sequence). The CDR3 runs to 13 residues.

The chain carries TRBV6-2 or TRBV6-3 and TRBJ1-1; the D gene is possibly TRBD1 (5 bases). The V and J ends lost 2 bases and 5 bases respectively, with 12 bases between them. There are 14 residues in the CDR3. The V gene's germline CDR1 is MNHEY and CDR2 SVGEGT. Here the CDR3 reads CASSYRGVRTEAFF. For the CDR3, the DNA is TGTGCCAGCAGTTACAGGGGTGTACGGACTGAAGCTTTCTTT.

V is TRBV29-1 and J is TRBJ1-1; perhaps TRBD1 as D (5 bases). The CDR3 runs to 12 residues. Germline lookup yields CDR1 SQVTM and CDR2 ANQGSEA. Trimming left V 4 bases short and J 3 bases short, with 9 bases between. The DNA of the CDR3 is TGCAGCGTTGTATCGGGGGACACTGAAGCTTTCTTT. Its protein product is CSVVSGDTEAFF.

This clone was counted a few times. The chain has TRBV6-6 and TRBJ2-7; TRBD2 aligns across 8 bases. Trimming at V came to 6 bases and at J to 2 bases, leaving 24 bases not matched to a gene. Germline V gene sequence: CDR1 MNHNY, CDR2 SVGAGI (reference sequence). CDR3 length: 20 residues. The CDR3 loop reads CASSLRPPVRTGTRAYEQYF. DNA of the CDR3: TGTGCCAGCAGCCTTCGACCCCCGGTCAGAACCGGGACTAGGGCCTACGAGCAGTACTTC.

This clone was detected only a few times. The chain joins TRBV30 to TRBJ1-2; tentatively, D is TRBD1 (5 bases). V was clipped by 3 bases and J by 7 bases, with 30 bases between them. Germline V gene sequence: CDR1 GTSNPN, CDR2 SVGIG (reference sequence). CDR3 size: 18 residues. The CDR3 spells CAWSGSGSDSLLGFGYTF. The CDR3 nucleotides are TGTGCCTGGAGCGGGTCCGGGTCCGACAGTCTTTTGGGGTTTGGCTACACCTTC.